These T cell receptor beta chains were read from a single sample in a study of T cells in Graves' hyperthyroidism and ophthalmopathy. Via MiXCR, TCRdb re-called the multiplex PCR reads, giving one row per CDR3 protein. The sample has roughly 710,000 distinct CDR3 sequences, 30% to 40% seen once. The source material was blood. All receptors come from a woman in her 40s with Graves' hyperthyroidism. CDR3s include the opening cysteine and the closing phenylalanine or tryptophan. Fields, in order: D gene, clone size, J gene, V gene, CDR3 protein, CDR3 DNA. D genes are given only for firm matches. Only some rows state a clone size, as once, few, many or a class for expanded clones.

>-|-|TRBJ1-4|TRBV7-9
CASSLGSGLGGKLFF
TGTGCCAGCAGCTTAGGTTCGGGTTTGGGGGGAAAACTGTTTTTT
>-|many|TRBJ1-2|TRBV19
CASSPSGYYGYTF
TGTGCCAGCAGCCCCTCGGGGTACTATGGCTACACCTTC
>-|many|TRBJ2-7|TRBV20-1
CSAEGSGGLIYEQYF
TGCAGTGCTGAAGGATCCGGGGGGCTGATCTACGAGCAGTACTTC
>-|many|TRBJ1-1|TRBV7-9
CASSFSGDGDVTEAFF
TGTGCCAGCAGCTTTTCTGGGGACGGGGATGTCACTGAAGCTTTCTTT
>TRBD1|many|TRBJ2-7|TRBV5-1
CASTGQGAEYF
TGCGCCAGCACGGGACAGGGGGCAGAGTACTTC
>-|-|TRBJ1-2|TRBV5-1
CASSLGGDTAHYGYTF
TGCGCCAGCAGCTTGGGAGGGGACACGGCTCACTATGGCTACACCTTC
>-|few|TRBJ2-7|TRBV12-3/TRBV12-4
CASSFSFWGRNYEQYF
TGTGCCAGCAGTTTTTCTTTTTGGGGTCGGAACTACGAGCAGTACTTC
>-|few|TRBJ2-7|TRBV12-3/TRBV12-4
CASSLFFREQYF
TGTGCCAGCAGTCTTTTTTTTCGTGAGCAGTACTTC
>-|many|TRBJ1-1|TRBV25-1
CASSGGRPNTEAFF
TGTGCCAGCAGTGGGGGACGGCCGAACACTGAAGCTTTCTTT
>TRBD1|-|TRBJ1-5|TRBV2
CASSVDRSGSNQPQHF
TGTGCCAGCAGCGTGGACAGGTCGGGAAGCAATCAGCCCCAGCATTTT
>TRBD1|few|TRBJ2-2|TRBV9
CASSTRTGAGELFF
TGTGCCAGCAGCACCCGGACAGGGGCCGGGGAGCTGTTTTTT
>-|many|TRBJ1-5|TRBV19
CASSTRGGHQPQHF
TGTGCCAGTAGTACTAGAGGGGGGCATCAGCCCCAGCATTTT
>-|many|TRBJ1-5|TRBV20-1
CSARTEFNQPQHF
TGCAGTGCACGGACAGAATTCAATCAGCCCCAGCATTTT
>TRBD2|many|TRBJ2-5|TRBV9
CASSPRGDQETQYF
TGTGCCAGCAGCCCCCGGGGGGACCAAGAGACCCAGTACTTC